The clone carrying this TCR beta chain appeared once. Its cognate antigen is unknown. These data belong to a study of T cell responses to AZD1222 COVID-19 vaccine. Trimming cost V 2 bases and J 7 bases, with 11 bases left between them. In germline, CDR1 is MNHNY, CDR2 SVGAGI (reference sequence). The CDR3 loop spans 14 amino acids. The study's findings and limits: The donors showed a predominance of white British ancestry and of females, with possible underestimation of clonal diversity. Only a handful of AZD1222 recipients, six or seven in all, had baseline seropositivity.

The protocol was immunoSEQ multiplex PCR, while the TCRdb copy is restricted to in-frame clones and leaves out a portion. The sample lists some 150,000 clones, about 91% occurring once. This receptor was obtained from an adult in good health. V and J are TRBV6-6 and TRBJ1-4, with unresolved D. The input for sequencing was peripheral blood, taken on day 0 of MenACWY control vaccination. CDR3 nucleotides: TGTGCCAGCAGTTACGTTAGCGGAGGTGAAAAACTGTTTTTT. Its protein product is CASSYVSGGEKLFF.